This TCR beta chain was identified during a study of blood T cell repertoires in COVID-19 (dated by TCRdb to the early 2020s). The study in broad terms: Collaborator samples came from the United States, Italy and Spain and covered acute and convalescent phases of COVID-19. The sample metadata nearly always contained a de-identified subject ID, COVID-19 status, age in years and sex. Where available, HLA class I and class II types were taken from metadata supplied by the sample provider and were not determined by assay-based typing. Samples came from the ongoing ImmuneRACE study (first 160 participants) plus 1,254 subjects from 6 global collaborators. The material from the prospective study consisted of cDNA or gDNA derived from T cells, B-cell-depleted T cells, or PBMCs. The dataset comprised deeply sampled blood TCRbeta repertoires from subjects exposed to, actively infected with, or recovered from COVID-19. The repertoires were released in a freely available public database meant as a resource for research on the immune response to SARS-CoV-2.

As to this clone: The specificity of this receptor is unknown. No base quality information exists; no much larger clone differs at one position.

From cysteine to phenylalanine, the CDR3 is 13 amino acids long. Only the CDR3 portion is preserved as DNA: 39 bases, with reading frame beginning at the first base. V is reduced by 4 bases and J by 8 bases, leaving a spacing of 15 bases between them. The germline V gene specifies SGHDT as CDR1 and YYEEEE as CDR2. TCRbeta CDR3 regions were amplified from genomic DNA by means of the immunoSEQ Assay, a bias-controlled multiplex PCR. The original pipeline was this. The number of nucleated cells in each sample was estimated from the amplification of reference gene primers within the assay. Sequence reads were collapsed and filtered to measure the absolute abundance of every unique TCRbeta CDR3 rearrangement. Productive Simpson clonality was computed per sample as the square root of Simpson's diversity index over productive rearrangements. As stored in TCRdb, this immuneACCESS dataset retains in-frame rearrangements with V and J assigned. A fraction of the clones does not appear; measured against another copy, unresolved V genes explain less than half of the discrepancy, and the remainder lacks a known reason. V, J and clone size derive from that table, while D and trimming were established from the DNA sequence. The sample has some 670,000 clones on record, 75% to 90% of them singletons. The ten most abundant clones make up roughly 0.25% of the sample.

On the study overall, not on this receptor specifically: The amount of clinical and demographic metadata varied by source and participant and was provided uncurated.

Whole blood was collected in K2EDTA tubes by collaborating institutions according to the institutions' own protocols. For TCRbeta analysis, collaborators shipped samples in one of three forms: frozen whole blood, isolated PBMCs, or DNA extracted from either of those sample types. The chain joins TRBV5-6 to TRBJ1-2; 5 matching bases give a weak D call of TRBD1. Sequences were obtained from peripheral blood. This clonotype was sampled from a young woman with acute or convalescent COVID-19. CDR3 loop: CASSPFDRRGYTF. The nucleotide sequence reads TGTGCCAGCAGCCCATTCGACAGACGGGGCTACACCTTC.